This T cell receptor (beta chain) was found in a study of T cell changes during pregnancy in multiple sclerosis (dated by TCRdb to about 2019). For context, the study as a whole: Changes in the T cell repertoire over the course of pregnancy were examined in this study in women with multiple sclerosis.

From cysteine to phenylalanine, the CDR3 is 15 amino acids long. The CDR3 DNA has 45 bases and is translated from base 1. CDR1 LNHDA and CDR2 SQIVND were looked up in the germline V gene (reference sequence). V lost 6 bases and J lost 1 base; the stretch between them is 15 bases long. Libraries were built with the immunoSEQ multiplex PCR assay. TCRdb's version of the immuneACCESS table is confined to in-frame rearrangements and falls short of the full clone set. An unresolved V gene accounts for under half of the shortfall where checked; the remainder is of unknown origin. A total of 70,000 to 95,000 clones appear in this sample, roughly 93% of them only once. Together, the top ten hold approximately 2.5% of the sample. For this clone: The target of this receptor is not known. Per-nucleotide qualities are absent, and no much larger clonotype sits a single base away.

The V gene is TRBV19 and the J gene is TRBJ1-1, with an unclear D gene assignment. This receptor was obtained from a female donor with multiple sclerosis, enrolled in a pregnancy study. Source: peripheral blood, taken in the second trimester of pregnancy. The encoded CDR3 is CASRIGNSRNTEAFF. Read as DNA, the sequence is TGTGCCAGTAGGATCGGGAATAGCAGGAACACTGAAGCTTTCTTT.